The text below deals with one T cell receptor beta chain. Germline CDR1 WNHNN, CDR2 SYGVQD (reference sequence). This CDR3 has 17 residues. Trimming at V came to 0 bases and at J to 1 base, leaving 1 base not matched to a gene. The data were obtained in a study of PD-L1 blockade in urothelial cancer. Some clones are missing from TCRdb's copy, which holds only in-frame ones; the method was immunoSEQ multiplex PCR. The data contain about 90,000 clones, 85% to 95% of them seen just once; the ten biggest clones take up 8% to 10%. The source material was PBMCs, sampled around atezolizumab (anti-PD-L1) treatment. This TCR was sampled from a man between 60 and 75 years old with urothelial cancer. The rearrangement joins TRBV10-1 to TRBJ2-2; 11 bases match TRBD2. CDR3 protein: CASSESGTSGNTGELFF. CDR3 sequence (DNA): TGCGCCAGCAGTGAGTCGGGGACTAGCGGGAACACCGGGGAGCTGTTTTTT.